These T cell receptor beta chains were read from a single sample in a study of T-cell memory formation after mild COVID-19. TCRdb used MiXCR to reprocess the 5' RACE reads, holding one entry per CDR3 protein. The sample holds fewer than 450,000 distinct CDR3 sequences, 24% seen once. Sequenced input: PBMCs or a T cell subset sorted from them (not recorded which). The origin of the receptors is an adult woman who had mild COVID-19 (a few samples of this study predate the infection). Cell type and time point are not known. CDR3s include the opening cysteine and the closing phenylalanine or tryptophan. D genes are given only for firm matches. Size values are once, few and many counts, or a class for expanded clones, and some rows have none.

clone_size: -; j_call: TRBJ1-1; v_call: TRBV7-3; d_call: -; cdr3_nt: TGTGCCAGCAACCGACAAACCAACACTGAAGCTTTCTTT; cdr3_aa: CASNRQTNTEAFF
clone_size: few; j_call: TRBJ1-5; v_call: TRBV27; d_call: -; cdr3_nt: TGTGCTACGGGGGACCTCCTTAGCAATCAGCCCCAGCATTTT; cdr3_aa: CATGDLLSNQPQHF
clone_size: many; j_call: TRBJ2-3; v_call: TRBV5-1; d_call: TRBD2; cdr3_nt: TGCGCCAGCAGCCAAGCGGGACTAGCTACAGATACGCAGTATTTT; cdr3_aa: CASSQAGLATDTQYF
clone_size: -; j_call: TRBJ2-7; v_call: TRBV9; d_call: TRBD2; cdr3_nt: TGTGCCAGCAGTGCTAGCGGGGGTTATCGCCTCGACGAGCAGTACTTC; cdr3_aa: CASSASGGYRLDEQYF
clone_size: -; j_call: TRBJ1-2; v_call: TRBV2; d_call: -; cdr3_nt: TGTGCCAGCAGTACAGGGCGGGGGGACTATGGCTACACCTTC; cdr3_aa: CASSTGRGDYGYTF
clone_size: few; j_call: TRBJ2-7; v_call: TRBV5-1; d_call: -; cdr3_nt: TGCGCCAGCAGCGGCGCGGACAGCTCCTACGAGCAGTACTTC; cdr3_aa: CASSGADSSYEQYF
clone_size: few; j_call: TRBJ2-5; v_call: TRBV4-1; d_call: -; cdr3_nt: TGCGCCAGCAGCCAAGGGGTCGGCGGAAACCAAGAGACCCAGTACTTC; cdr3_aa: CASSQGVGGNQETQYF
clone_size: -; j_call: TRBJ1-1; v_call: TRBV5-6; d_call: -; cdr3_nt: TGTGCCAGCAGCTTCGGACAGTTAAACACTGAAGCTTTCTTT; cdr3_aa: CASSFGQLNTEAFF
clone_size: few; j_call: TRBJ2-7; v_call: TRBV20-1; d_call: -; cdr3_nt: TGCAGTGCTAGAGATTGGGGGTCCTACGAGCAGTACTTC; cdr3_aa: CSARDWGSYEQYF
clone_size: few; j_call: TRBJ2-5; v_call: TRBV18; d_call: -; cdr3_nt: TGTGCCAGCTCACCGCCGGGGCAGGGGCGAGAGACCCAGTACTTC; cdr3_aa: CASSPPGQGRETQYF
clone_size: few; j_call: TRBJ1-1; v_call: TRBV5-1; d_call: TRBD1; cdr3_nt: TGCGCCAGCAGCTTGGGGGACAGGGTCGCGGACGCTTTCTTT; cdr3_aa: CASSLGDRVADAFF
clone_size: -; j_call: TRBJ2-1; v_call: TRBV5-1; d_call: TRBD2; cdr3_nt: TGCGCCAGCAGCTTGGAGGCTAGCGGAACCTACAATGAGCAGTTCTTC; cdr3_aa: CASSLEASGTYNEQFF
clone_size: -; j_call: TRBJ2-7; v_call: TRBV12-5; d_call: TRBD1; cdr3_nt: TGTGCTAGTGGTTGGGGAACCGGGACAGGGACCTACGAGCAGTACTTC; cdr3_aa: CASGWGTGTGTYEQYF
clone_size: -; j_call: TRBJ2-1; v_call: TRBV27; d_call: -; cdr3_nt: TGTGCCAGCAGTTATACAGTGGGGGAGCAGTTCTTC; cdr3_aa: CASSYTVGEQFF
clone_size: few; j_call: TRBJ1-2; v_call: TRBV25-1; d_call: -; cdr3_nt: TGTGCCAGCAGTGAGGCCAAGGGGGGGCGTCACTATGGCTACACCTTC; cdr3_aa: CASSEAKGGRHYGYTF
clone_size: -; j_call: TRBJ2-7; v_call: TRBV12-3/TRBV12-4; d_call: -; cdr3_nt: TGTGCCAGCAGCCTCAGGGCAGGCTACGAGCAGTACTTC; cdr3_aa: CASSLRAGYEQYF
clone_size: -; j_call: TRBJ2-4; v_call: TRBV5-1; d_call: -; cdr3_nt: TGCGCCAGCAGCTTGACGATAACCCCTGGCCAAAACATTCAGTACTTC; cdr3_aa: CASSLTITPGQNIQYF
clone_size: -; j_call: TRBJ1-4; v_call: TRBV9; d_call: TRBD1; cdr3_nt: TGTGCCAGCACCCCGGGGGACAGCGACTCAACTAATGAAAAACTGTTTTTT; cdr3_aa: CASTPGDSDSTNEKLFF
clone_size: -; j_call: TRBJ1-2; v_call: TRBV11-2; d_call: -; cdr3_nt: TGTGCCAGCAGCTTAGTCCCCGGGAGAGATATGGGCTACACCTTC; cdr3_aa: CASSLVPGRDMGYTF
clone_size: few; j_call: TRBJ2-2; v_call: TRBV3-1; d_call: TRBD2; cdr3_nt: TGTGCCAGCAGCCATAGTTCAGGGCTAGCGGGAACCGGGGAGCTGTTTTTT; cdr3_aa: CASSHSSGLAGTGELFF
clone_size: few; j_call: TRBJ2-7; v_call: TRBV5-1; d_call: TRBD1; cdr3_nt: TGCGCCAGCAGCGCCGGGACAGGGATCCACGAGCAGTACTTC; cdr3_aa: CASSAGTGIHEQYF
clone_size: few; j_call: TRBJ1-1; v_call: TRBV3-1; d_call: -; cdr3_nt: TGTGCCAGCAGCCAAGATTACTACACTGAAGCTTTCTTT; cdr3_aa: CASSQDYYTEAFF
clone_size: -; j_call: TRBJ2-7; v_call: TRBV6-2/TRBV6-3; d_call: -; cdr3_nt: TGTGCCAGCAGTTACTCCCTCGAGCGCCAAAGCTCCTACGAGCAGTACTTC; cdr3_aa: CASSYSLERQSSYEQYF
clone_size: once; j_call: TRBJ1-5; v_call: TRBV12-3/TRBV12-4; d_call: -; cdr3_nt: TGTGCCAGCAGTTTAACTTGGGGTCAGCCCCAGCATTTT; cdr3_aa: CASSLTWGQPQHF
clone_size: many; j_call: TRBJ2-1; v_call: TRBV12-3/TRBV12-4; d_call: TRBD2; cdr3_nt: TGTGCCAGCAGCTTAGCGGGAGGTCCCTACAATGAGCAGTTCTTC; cdr3_aa: CASSLAGGPYNEQFF
clone_size: -; j_call: TRBJ2-1; v_call: TRBV19; d_call: -; cdr3_nt: TGTGCCAGTGGGCCGGGATTTAGCCGGGATGAGCAGTTCTTC; cdr3_aa: CASGPGFSRDEQFF
clone_size: few; j_call: TRBJ2-7; v_call: TRBV11-1; d_call: TRBD2; cdr3_nt: TGTGCCAGCAGCTCCCCGACTAGCGGGAGGGACTACGAGCAGTACTTC; cdr3_aa: CASSSPTSGRDYEQYF
clone_size: few; j_call: TRBJ2-1; v_call: TRBV4-3; d_call: TRBD1; cdr3_nt: TGCGCCAGCAGCCCAAACCGGGACAGGGCGGTTTATAACAATGAGCAGTTCTTC; cdr3_aa: CASSPNRDRAVYNNEQFF
clone_size: many; j_call: TRBJ2-1; v_call: TRBV4-3; d_call: -; cdr3_nt: TGCGCCAGCAGCCTCCGGGGCCTGAATGAGCAGTTCTTC; cdr3_aa: CASSLRGLNEQFF
clone_size: -; j_call: TRBJ1-1; v_call: TRBV9; d_call: TRBD1; cdr3_nt: TGTGCCAGCAGCCCTACCCCCCAGGGGGCCACTGAAGCTTTCTTT; cdr3_aa: CASSPTPQGATEAFF
clone_size: few; j_call: TRBJ1-2; v_call: TRBV12-3/TRBV12-4; d_call: -; cdr3_nt: TGTGCCAGCAGTTTACCCGCTGGCGGGGATCATGCTGGCTACACCTTC; cdr3_aa: CASSLPAGGDHAGYTF
clone_size: many; j_call: TRBJ2-2; v_call: TRBV29-1; d_call: -; cdr3_nt: TGCAGCGGCGGACAGAACTACGCCGGGGAGCTGTTTTTT; cdr3_aa: CSGGQNYAGELFF
clone_size: -; j_call: TRBJ2-7; v_call: TRBV7-2; d_call: TRBD1; cdr3_nt: TGTGCCAGCAGCTCGAGGGGGACAGGGCCCTACGAGCAGTACTTC; cdr3_aa: CASSSRGTGPYEQYF
clone_size: few; j_call: TRBJ2-3; v_call: TRBV6-6; d_call: -; cdr3_nt: TGTGCCAGCAGTTACTCGCCCCCCCGGGGGACAGATACGCAGTATTTT; cdr3_aa: CASSYSPPRGTDTQYF
clone_size: -; j_call: TRBJ1-5; v_call: TRBV2; d_call: TRBD1; cdr3_nt: TGTGCCAGCAGTGAAGCGGAACAGGGGGTAAGCAATCAGCCCCAGCATTTT; cdr3_aa: CASSEAEQGVSNQPQHF
clone_size: many; j_call: TRBJ2-3; v_call: TRBV12-3/TRBV12-4; d_call: -; cdr3_nt: TGTGCCAGCAGTTTAGACTCGACAGCTCCGGGCACAGATACGCAGTATTTT; cdr3_aa: CASSLDSTAPGTDTQYF
clone_size: -; j_call: TRBJ1-5; v_call: TRBV7-8; d_call: -; cdr3_nt: TGTGCCAGCAGCTTAGATCAAGCAGGGTACCATCAGCCCCAGCATTTT; cdr3_aa: CASSLDQAGYHQPQHF
clone_size: -; j_call: TRBJ2-3; v_call: TRBV11-2; d_call: TRBD1; cdr3_nt: TGTGCCAGCAGCTTAGATCTCTTAGGAGACAGGGGCACAGATACGCAGTATTTT; cdr3_aa: CASSLDLLGDRGTDTQYF
clone_size: -; j_call: TRBJ2-3; v_call: TRBV6-4; d_call: TRBD2; cdr3_nt: TGTGCCAGCAGTGAAAGCGGGGGGGCCACAGATACGCAGTATTTT; cdr3_aa: CASSESGGATDTQYF
clone_size: -; j_call: TRBJ2-2; v_call: TRBV4-3; d_call: TRBD2; cdr3_nt: TGCGCCAGCAGCCAAGACAATAGCGGGAGCTGGGAGCTGTTTTTT; cdr3_aa: CASSQDNSGSWELFF
clone_size: few; j_call: TRBJ2-7; v_call: TRBV27; d_call: -; cdr3_nt: TGTGCCAGCAGCAAAGACAGCCGCCGGTACGAGCAGTACTTC; cdr3_aa: CASSKDSRRYEQYF
clone_size: -; j_call: TRBJ2-1; v_call: TRBV7-2; d_call: -; cdr3_nt: TGTGCCAGCAGTTTCCAGAGCGAGAAGCCGTACAATGAGCAGTTCTTC; cdr3_aa: CASSFQSEKPYNEQFF
clone_size: few; j_call: TRBJ2-4; v_call: TRBV6-4; d_call: -; cdr3_nt: TGTGCCAGCAGTTTGACGAGGGACACCAGGGACATTCAGTACTTC; cdr3_aa: CASSLTRDTRDIQYF
clone_size: few; j_call: TRBJ2-5; v_call: TRBV7-9; d_call: TRBD2; cdr3_nt: TGTGCCAGCAGCTTCGCGGCTAGCGGGGGTTGGTGGGAGACCCAGTACTTC; cdr3_aa: CASSFAASGGWWETQYF
clone_size: few; j_call: TRBJ1-6; v_call: TRBV7-2; d_call: TRBD1; cdr3_nt: TGTGCCAGCATCTTCGGGACAGGGGTAAATTCACCCCTCCACTTT; cdr3_aa: CASIFGTGVNSPLHF
clone_size: -; j_call: TRBJ2-4; v_call: TRBV12-3/TRBV12-4; d_call: TRBD1; cdr3_nt: TGTGCCAGCAGTTCCCCGGACAGGGGGCCCATTTTGTACTTC; cdr3_aa: CASSSPDRGPILYF
clone_size: few; j_call: TRBJ2-7; v_call: TRBV12-3/TRBV12-4; d_call: TRBD2; cdr3_nt: TGTGCCAGCAGGACTAGCGGGTTGGGTACCTACGAGCAGTACTTC; cdr3_aa: CASRTSGLGTYEQYF
clone_size: few; j_call: TRBJ1-6; v_call: TRBV7-9; d_call: -; cdr3_nt: TGTGCCAGCAGCTTACAGGGCAGGACAGTTAATTCACCCCTCCACTTT; cdr3_aa: CASSLQGRTVNSPLHF
clone_size: -; j_call: TRBJ2-3; v_call: TRBV5-1; d_call: TRBD2; cdr3_nt: TGCGCCAGCAGCCTAGGCCCCGGCTTAGCGGGGGATGATACGCAGTATTTT; cdr3_aa: CASSLGPGLAGDDTQYF
clone_size: few; j_call: TRBJ2-3; v_call: TRBV2; d_call: -; cdr3_nt: TGTGCCAGCCTTGCGCTCCGTACAGATACGCAGTATTTT; cdr3_aa: CASLALRTDTQYF
clone_size: -; j_call: TRBJ2-3; v_call: TRBV29-1; d_call: -; cdr3_nt: TGCAGCGTTGTTCACAGGACGAGCACAGATACGCAGTATTTT; cdr3_aa: CSVVHRTSTDTQYF
clone_size: -; j_call: TRBJ2-2; v_call: TRBV20-1; d_call: -; cdr3_nt: TGCAGTGCCCGGCAGGGGGGGAACACCGGGGAGCTGTTTTTT; cdr3_aa: CSARQGGNTGELFF
clone_size: -; j_call: TRBJ1-1; v_call: TRBV7-9; d_call: -; cdr3_nt: TGTGCCAGCAGCAGCCGGGACTTAGTGGTTAGTGAAGCTTTCTTT; cdr3_aa: CASSSRDLVVSEAFF
clone_size: -; j_call: TRBJ1-5; v_call: TRBV5-4; d_call: -; cdr3_nt: TGTGCCAGCACCATCCTAGGATGGCCCCAGCATTTT; cdr3_aa: CASTILGWPQHF
clone_size: -; j_call: TRBJ2-2; v_call: TRBV7-8; d_call: TRBD1; cdr3_nt: TGTGCCAGCAGCTTAGTTAGGGACAGACTAAACACCGGGGAGCTGTTTTTT; cdr3_aa: CASSLVRDRLNTGELFF
clone_size: -; j_call: TRBJ2-1; v_call: TRBV7-9; d_call: -; cdr3_nt: TGTGCCAGCAGCTTAGATTTAGGAGTACACAATGAGCAGTTCTTC; cdr3_aa: CASSLDLGVHNEQFF